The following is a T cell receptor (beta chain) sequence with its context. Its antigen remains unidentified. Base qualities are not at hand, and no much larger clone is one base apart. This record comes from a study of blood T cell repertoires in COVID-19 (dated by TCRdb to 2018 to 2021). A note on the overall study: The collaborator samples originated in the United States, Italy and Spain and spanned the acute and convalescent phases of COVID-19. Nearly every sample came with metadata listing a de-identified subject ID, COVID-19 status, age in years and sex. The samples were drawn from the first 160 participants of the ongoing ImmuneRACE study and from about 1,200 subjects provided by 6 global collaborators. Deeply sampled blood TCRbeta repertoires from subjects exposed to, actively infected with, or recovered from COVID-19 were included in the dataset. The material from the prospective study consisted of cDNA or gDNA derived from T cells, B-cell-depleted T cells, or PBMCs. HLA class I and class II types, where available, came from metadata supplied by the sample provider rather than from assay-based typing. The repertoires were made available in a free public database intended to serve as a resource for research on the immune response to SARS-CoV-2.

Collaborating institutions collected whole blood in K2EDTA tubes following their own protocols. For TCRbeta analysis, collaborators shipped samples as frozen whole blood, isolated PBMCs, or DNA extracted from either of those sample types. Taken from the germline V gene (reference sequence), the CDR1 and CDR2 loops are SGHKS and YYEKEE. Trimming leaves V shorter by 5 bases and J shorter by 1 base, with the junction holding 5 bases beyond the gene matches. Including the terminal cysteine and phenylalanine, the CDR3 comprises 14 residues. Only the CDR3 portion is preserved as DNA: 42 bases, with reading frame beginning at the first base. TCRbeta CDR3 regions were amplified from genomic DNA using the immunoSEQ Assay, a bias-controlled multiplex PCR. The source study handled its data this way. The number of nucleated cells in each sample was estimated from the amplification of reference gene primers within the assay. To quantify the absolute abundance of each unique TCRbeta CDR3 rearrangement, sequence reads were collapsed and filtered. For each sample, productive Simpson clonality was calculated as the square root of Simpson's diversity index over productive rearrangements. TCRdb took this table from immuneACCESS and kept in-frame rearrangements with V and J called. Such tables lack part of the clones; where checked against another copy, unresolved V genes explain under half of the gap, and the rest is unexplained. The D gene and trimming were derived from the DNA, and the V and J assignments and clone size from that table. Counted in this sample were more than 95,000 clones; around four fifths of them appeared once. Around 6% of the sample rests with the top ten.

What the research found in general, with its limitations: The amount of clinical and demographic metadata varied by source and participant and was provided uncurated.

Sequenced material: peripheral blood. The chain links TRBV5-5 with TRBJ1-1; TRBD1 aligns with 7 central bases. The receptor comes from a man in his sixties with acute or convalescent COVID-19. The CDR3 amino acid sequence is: CASSNRGQNTEAFF. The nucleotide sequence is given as TGTGCCAGCAGTAACAGGGGACAGAACACTGAAGCTTTCTTT. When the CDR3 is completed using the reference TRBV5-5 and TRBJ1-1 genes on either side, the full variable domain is DAGVTQSPTHLIKTRGQQVTLRCSPISGHKSVSWYQQVLGQGPQFIFQYYEKEERGRGNFPDRFSARQFPNYSSELNVNALLLGDSALYLCASSNRGQNTEAFFGQGTRLTVV.